Each of the 14 T cell receptor beta chains below was sequenced from the same sample in a study of siplizumab effects on memory and regulatory T cells. Sequencing was performed with immunoSEQ multiplex PCR; in TCRdb, only in-frame clones are kept and a portion is missing. The sample yields about 97,000 clones, around 90% seen once. Sequencing was performed on non-Treg CD4+ T cells sorted from blood. The receptors here all came from a human donor in good health.

The chain is built from TRBV29-1 and TRBJ2-1; D is uncertain. This CDR3 has 14 residues. V lost 2 bases and J 0 bases, leaving 8 bases between the germline ends. CDR1 and CDR2 from the germline V gene are SQVTM and ANQGSEA. In nucleotides, the CDR3 is TGCAGCGTTGAATCTGGCAGCTCCTACAATGAGCAGTTCTTC. It encodes CSVESGSSYNEQFF.

The rearrangement uses TRBV14 and TRBJ2-1, with 9 bases identical to TRBD2. Germline CDR1 SGHDN, CDR2 FVKESK. CDR3 size: 17 residues. V shed 1 base and J 10 bases; nucleotides not matched to a gene: 14. The CDR3: CASSQGPWGREGREQFF. In nucleotides, the CDR3 is TGTGCCAGCAGCCAAGGCCCCTGGGGGCGGGAGGGGCGGGAGCAGTTCTTC. Variable domain in full (rest from reference TRBV14 and TRBJ2-1): EAGVTQFPSHSVIEKGQTVTLRCDPISGHDNLYWYRRVMGKEIKFLLHFVKESKQDESGMPNNRFLAERTGGTYSTLKVQPAELEDSGVYFCASSQGPWGREGREQFFGPGTRLTVL.

This chain links TRBV5-1 with TRBJ2-2, with D maybe TRBD2 (5 bases). This CDR3 has 15 amino acids. The germline CDR1 and CDR2 sequences are SGHRS and YFSETQ. V lost 2 bases and J 4 bases, leaving 12 bases between the germline ends. The CDR3 sequence is CASSLGSVRTGELFF. The CDR3 DNA follows: TGCGCCAGCAGCTTAGGTAGCGTCCGCACCGGGGAGCTGTTTTTT. Based on the CDR3 plus reference TRBV5-1 and TRBJ2-2, the full variable domain is KAGVTQTPRYLIKTRGQQVTLSCSPISGHRSVSWYQQTPGQGLQFLFEYFSETQRNKGNFPGRFSGRQFSNSRSEMNVSTLELGDSALYLCASSLGSVRTGELFFGEGSRLTVL.

The chain links TRBV7-9 to TRBJ2-7; D is unresolved. The germline CDR1 and CDR2 sequences are SEHNR and FQNEAQ (reference sequence). CDR3 size: 11 residues. V was shortened by 3 bases and J by 3 bases, with 3 bases between the two germline ends. CDR3: CASSLNYEQYF. CDR3 DNA sequence: TGTGCCAGCAGCTTGAACTACGAGCAGTACTTC.

The rearrangement links TRBV18 to TRBJ2-3; possibly TRBD2 for D (5 bases). V was trimmed by 2 bases and J by 0 bases, leaving 9 bases between them. Germline CDR1 KGHSH, CDR2 LQKENI. This CDR3 region has 15 residues. CDR3 in amino acids: CASSPNGGSTDTQYF. The CDR3, as DNA: TGTGCCAGCTCACCAAACGGCGGGAGCACAGATACGCAGTATTTT.

The chain is built from TRBV7-6 and TRBJ1-6, with D possibly being TRBD1 (6 bases). There are 14 residues in the CDR3. The germline gives CDR1 SGHVS, CDR2 FNYEAQ. Trimming removed 3 bases from V and 7 bases from J, with 10 bases in between. The CDR3 nucleotides read TGTGCCAGCAGCTTCGCAGGGGACAATTCACCCCTCCACTTT. As protein: CASSFAGDNSPLHF.

The rearrangement links TRBV9 to TRBJ1-6; tentative D call: TRBD1 (6 bases). The CDR3 spans 12 residues. Germline CDR1 reads SGDLS; CDR2 reads YYNGEE. The V end was cut by 0 bases, the J end by 14 bases, with 9 bases between. The CDR3 loop reads CASSVERGALHF. For the CDR3, the DNA is TGTGCCAGCAGCGTAGAAAGGGGGGCCCTCCACTTT.

V and J are TRBV5-1 and TRBJ2-1, with D possibly TRBD2 on 6 matching bases. This CDR3 contains 14 residues. Trimming cost V 0 bases and J 8 bases, with 12 bases left between them. Germline-derived CDR1 and CDR2 are SGHRS and YFSETQ. CDR3 sequence (DNA): TGCGCCAGCAGCTTGGCCGGGGGAGCTTATGAGCAGTTCTTC. It is translated as CASSLAGGAYEQFF.

V usage is TRBV6-6 and J usage is TRBJ2-7; D is possibly TRBD1 or TRBD2 (5 bases each). The length of the CDR3 is 14 residues. V was shortened by 2 bases and J by 5 bases, with 13 bases between the two germline ends. CDR1 and CDR2 from the germline V gene are MNHNY and SVGAGI (reference sequence). CDR3 sequence (DNA): TGTGCCAGCAGTTACCACCAGGGAGAGAACGAGCAGTACTTC. Translation gives CASSYHQGENEQYF.

This clone was detected once. Its ends do not fully match the called genes, so a read error is possible. The same CDR3 is also encoded by other DNA sequences in this sample. J is TRBJ1-2 and V is TRBV25-1; unclear D gene. The CDR3 length is 12 residues. The germline V gene encodes CDR1 MGHDK and CDR2 SYGVNS. The CDR3 region is CASSQNYYGYTF. The CDR3 DNA is TGCGCCAGCAGCCAAAACTACTATGGCTACACCTTC.

The chain couples TRBV5-1 to TRBJ2-1, with D hard to call. Germline V gene lookup returns CDR1 SGHRS and CDR2 YFSETQ. V lost 0 bases, J lost 3 bases, and 4 bases lay in between. The CDR3 has 13 residues. CDR3 residues: CASSLDSYNEQFF. The CDR3 DNA reads TGCGCCAGCAGCTTGGACAGCTACAATGAGCAGTTCTTC.

The V gene is TRBV7-9, the J gene TRBJ2-7, with 14 bases that match TRBD2. CDR1 and CDR2 from the germline V gene are SEHNR and FQNEAQ (reference sequence). This CDR3 spans 15 amino acids. The trim removed 5 bases at V and 7 bases at J, leaving 7 bases unmatched. This CDR3 reads CASSPQGLAGVEQYF. Written as DNA, the CDR3 is TGTGCCAGCAGCCCCCAGGGACTAGCGGGAGTTGAGCAGTACTTC.

This chain joins TRBV29-1 and TRBJ2-1, with 11 bases that match TRBD2. The CDR3 sequence is 16 residues long. Germline loops: CDR1 SQVTM, CDR2 ANQGSEA. V lost 7 bases to trimming and J lost 0 bases; unmatched junction nucleotides: 8. The CDR3 spells CSARQTSGNSYNEQFF. DNA for the CDR3: TGCAGCGCCCGCCAGACTAGCGGGAACTCCTACAATGAGCAGTTCTTC.

In DNA form, the CDR3 reads TGTGCCAGCAGCTCTGGGACAGGGGGAACCGGGGAGCTGTTTTTT. It specifies CASSSGTGGTGELFF. The rearrangement links TRBV5-6 to TRBJ2-2; TRBD1 agrees at 11 bases. V lost 3 bases and J lost 5; bases outside the gene matches: 3. Germline V gene data show CDR1 as SGHDT and CDR2 as YYEEEE. The CDR3 loop spans 15 amino acids. Based on the CDR3 plus reference TRBV5-6 and TRBJ2-2, the full variable domain is DAGVTQSPTHLIKTRGQQVTLRCSPKSGHDTVSWYQQALGQGPQFIFQYYEEEERQRGNFPDRFSGHQFPNYSSELNVNALLLGDSALYLCASSSGTGGTGELFFGEGSRLTVL.